The T cell receptor (beta chain) described here comes from a study of T cells after posttransplantation cyclophosphamide. With 2 bases clipped from V and 0 bases from J, the junction kept 4 bases outside the gene matches. Germline values: CDR1 SGHTA, CDR2 FQGNSA. CDR3 size: 16 residues. TCRdb keeps only in-frame clones here, not all; method: immunoSEQ multiplex PCR. This table has roughly 49,000 clones, roughly 86% appearing once. Remarks on this clone: The antigen is undetermined.

Study-level findings and limits: Blood and skin or GI T cell repertoires showed limited TRB overlap. Donor CD8+ memory clones often dominated recipient blood repertoires at later times. Recipient CMV seropositivity and CMV reactivation strongly tracked TRB clonality.

The sequence was obtained from a man aged 30 to 45 with a blood cancer, CMV-positive, and with a related stem cell donor. Sequenced sample: PBMCs. The V and J genes are TRBV7-2 and TRBJ1-2; 9 bases are shared with TRBD1. The CDR3 protein is CASSLRDRAANYGYTF. In DNA, the CDR3 is TGTGCCAGCAGCTTAAGGGACAGGGCAGCTAACTATGGCTACACCTTC.